These 14 T cell receptor beta chains came from one sample sequenced in a study of T-cell reconstitution after alpha-beta-depleted transplantation in children. It was with unique molecular identifiers that the TCRbeta library was prepared. TCRdb re-called the PCR reads with MiXCR, one entry per CDR3 protein. The sample lists hundreds of thousands of distinct CDR3 sequences, over 10% occurring once. The specimen was PBMCs, mostly from graft donor cells, collected 360 days after TCRalphabeta/CD19-depleted stem cell transplant. These receptors originate from a male patient between 5 and 17 years old who had a stem cell transplant for acute myeloid leukemia, so the T cells may come from the graft donor.

This clonotype showed up many times. The rearrangement uses TRBV5-1 and TRBJ2-3, with 9 positions matching TRBD2. The germline CDR1 and CDR2 sequences are SGHRS and YFSETQ. Unmatched junction bases numbered 7, after V lost 0 bases and J lost 5 bases. The CDR3 sequence is 16 residues long. Here the CDR3 reads CASSLDSAGGVDTQYF. The DNA for the CDR3 is TGCGCCAGCAGCTTGGATTCCGCGGGAGGGGTAGATACGCAGTATTTT. The variable domain in full, completed from reference TRBV5-1 and TRBJ2-3, reads KAGVTQTPRYLIKTRGQQVTLSCSPISGHRSVSWYQQTPGQGLQFLFEYFSETQRNKGNFPGRFSGRQFSNSRSEMNVSTLELGDSALYLCASSLDSAGGVDTQYFGPGTRLTVL.

At least ten counts were recorded for this clonotype. The chain couples TRBV11-1 to TRBJ2-2; perhaps TRBD1 as D (7 bases). CDR1 and CDR2 from the germline V gene are SGHAT and FQDESV (reference sequence). Between the trimmed V and J ends, which lost 5 bases and 2 bases, there was a span of 15 bases. CDR3 length: 16 amino acids. The CDR3 coding sequence is TGTGCCAGCAGCGGAGGGGGCTTATTCAACACCGGGGAGCTGTTTTTT. Amino acids: CASSGGGLFNTGELFF.

This clonotype was observed at least ten times. The rearrangement joins TRBV30 to TRBJ2-1; 14 bases align to TRBD2. The CDR3 is 17 residues long. J gave up 3 bases and V 3 bases, and 7 bases lay outside the gene matches. Germline CDR1 is GTSNPN and CDR2 is SVGIG (reference sequence). CDR3 sequence (DNA): TGTGCCTGGAGGTTTGCGGGACTAGCGGGAGACTACAATGAGCAGTTCTTC. It encodes CAWRFAGLAGDYNEQFF.

The chain uses TRBV24-1 and TRBJ2-7; D is perhaps TRBD2 (5 bases). CDR1 is KGHDR, CDR2 SFDVKD, per germline. V gave up 7 bases and J gave up 5 bases, with 8 bases separating them. The CDR3 length is 11 residues. CDR3 in amino acids: CATSRGNEQYF. In DNA, the CDR3 is TGTGCCACCAGCCGAGGGAACGAGCAGTACTTC.

This clonotype was seen only a few times. The CDR3 region has the DNA TGTGCCAGCAGCTTAGTAGGGCAGAGGGGCTACACCTTC. Protein: CASSLVGQRGYTF. V is TRBV7-2 and J is TRBJ1-2; D call uncertain. CDR3 size: 13 residues. Germline V lookup: CDR1 SGHTA, CDR2 FQGNSA. V was shortened by 1 base and J by 8 bases, with 11 bases between the two germline ends. The variable domain in full, completed from reference TRBV7-2 and TRBJ1-2, reads GAGVSQSPSNKVTEKGKDVELRCDPISGHTALYWYRQSLGQGLEFLIYFQGNSAPDKSGLPSDRFSAERTGGSVSTLTIQRTQQEDSAVYLCASSLVGQRGYTFGSGTRLTVV.

The CDR3 DNA reads TGCGCCAGCAGCCAAGAGGGTAGCGGCTACTACTACAATGAGCAGTTCTTC. Residues: CASSQEGSGYYYNEQFF. This rearrangement joins TRBV4-3 to TRBJ2-1, with D possibly TRBD2 on 6 matching bases. Trimming took off 0 bases at V and 3 bases at J, with 15 bases between the two ends. Per the germline V gene, CDR1 is LGHNA and CDR2 is YSLEER. There are 17 residues in the CDR3.

The chain joins TRBV7-6 to TRBJ2-7; D is unclear. CDR1 is SGHVS, CDR2 FNYEAQ, per germline. Trimming removed 5 bases from V and 7 bases from J, with 9 bases in between. This CDR3 is built from 11 residues. The CDR3 loop reads CASSVFGEQYF. In DNA form, the CDR3 reads TGTGCCAGCAGCGTTTTCGGGGAGCAGTACTTC.

This clonotype was recorded at least ten times. The V gene is TRBV10-3, the J gene TRBJ2-7, with 13 bases that match TRBD2. J gave up 2 bases and V 8 bases, and 15 bases lay outside the gene matches. Germline lookup yields CDR1 ENHRY and CDR2 SYGVKD. The CDR3 contains 18 residues. CDR3 nucleotides: TGTGCCATCCGGGGGACAGAAGGGACTAGCGGGATAGCCTACGAGCAGTACTTC. Translation: CAIRGTEGTSGIAYEQYF.

This clonotype has only a few counts. Mismatch with germline at one junction end may stem from a read error. V and J are TRBV20-1 and TRBJ2-5, with D hard to call. This CDR3 spans 12 amino acids. The V gene's germline CDR1 is DFQATT and CDR2 SNEGSKA (reference sequence). Written as DNA, the CDR3 is TGCAGTGCTTCTATCACTGAGACAACCGAAAACTTC. It codes for CSASITETTENF.

Only a few counts were recorded for this clonotype. The J gene is TRBJ1-5, the V gene TRBV28; D might be TRBD1 (5 bases). There are 13 residues in the CDR3. V was pared by 1 base and J by 8 bases, with 9 bases between. Per the germline V gene, CDR1 is MDHEN and CDR2 is SYDVKM. In DNA form, the CDR3 reads TGTGCCAGCAGTTTATCCAGGGTGGAGCCCCAGCATTTT. This gives the protein CASSLSRVEPQHF. The entire variable domain, with the rest obtained from reference TRBV28 and TRBJ1-5, is as follows: DVKVTQSSRYLVKRTGEKVFLECVQDMDHENMFWYRQDPGLGLRLIYFSYDVKMKEKGDIPEGYSVSREKKERFSLILESASTNQTSMYLCASSLSRVEPQHFGDGTRLSIL.

This clonotype was seen a few times. CDR3 bases: TGTGCCAGCAGTTTCGGGGGGACTAGCGGGAGTACTGAGCAGTTCTTC. This codes for CASSFGGTSGSTEQFF. The chain employs TRBV28 and TRBJ2-1, with TRBD2 identical over 14 bases. Germline V gene lookup returns CDR1 MDHEN and CDR2 SYDVKM. J gave up 9 bases and V 3 bases, and 7 bases lay outside the gene matches. This CDR3 is built from 16 residues.

This chain links TRBV29-1 with TRBJ2-7; 9 bases are a match to TRBD1. The CDR3 spans 15 residues. In germline, CDR1 is SQVTM, CDR2 ANQGSEA. The V gene end was trimmed by 6 bases and the J gene end by 1 base; junction bases not matched to a gene: 10. This CDR3 is CSVVGGGTGSYEQYF. For the CDR3, the DNA is TGCAGCGTAGTTGGAGGTGGGACAGGGTCCTACGAGCAGTACTTC.

This clonotype was seen many times. The chain links TRBV5-1 to TRBJ2-7; perhaps TRBD1 as D (6 bases). CDR1 and CDR2 from the germline V gene are SGHRS and YFSETQ. V was trimmed by 0 bases and J by 0 bases, leaving 10 bases between them. This CDR3 region has 15 residues. This chain's CDR3 is CASSLVGQGSYEQYF. The CDR3 coding sequence is TGCGCCAGCAGCTTGGTGGGACAAGGCTCCTACGAGCAGTACTTC.

The V call is TRBV18, the J call TRBJ1-5; TRBD1 agrees at 11 bases. There are 17 residues in the CDR3. With 1 base clipped from V and 6 bases from J, the junction kept 8 bases outside the gene matches. CDR1 and CDR2 (germline): KGHSH, LQKENI. The CDR3 region has the DNA TGTGCCAGCTCACCACATCCCCGGACAGGGGGCACTCAGCCCCAGCATTTT. Encoded protein: CASSPHPRTGGTQPQHF.